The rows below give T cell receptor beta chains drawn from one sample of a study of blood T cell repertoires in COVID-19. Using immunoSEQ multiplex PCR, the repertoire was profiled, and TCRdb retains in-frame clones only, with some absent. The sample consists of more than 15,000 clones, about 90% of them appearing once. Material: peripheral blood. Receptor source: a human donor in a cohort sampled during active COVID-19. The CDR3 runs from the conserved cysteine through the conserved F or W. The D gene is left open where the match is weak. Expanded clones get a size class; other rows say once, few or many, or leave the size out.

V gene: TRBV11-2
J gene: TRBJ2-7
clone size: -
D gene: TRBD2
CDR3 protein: CASSLEGGLASSYEQYF
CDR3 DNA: TGTGCCAGCAGCTTAGAGGGAGGACTAGCGAGTTCCTACGAGCAGTACTTC

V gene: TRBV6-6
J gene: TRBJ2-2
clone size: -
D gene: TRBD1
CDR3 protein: CASHRTGGSDTGELFF
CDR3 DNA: TGTGCCAGCCACCGCACAGGGGGTAGCGACACCGGGGAGCTGTTTTTT

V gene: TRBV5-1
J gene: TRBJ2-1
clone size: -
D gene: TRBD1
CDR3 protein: CASSPAPGQGIRSLEQFF
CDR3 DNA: TGCGCCAGCAGCCCGGCTCCGGGACAGGGAATAAGAAGTCTTGAGCAGTTCTTC

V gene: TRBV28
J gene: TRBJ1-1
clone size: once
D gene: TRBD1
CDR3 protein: CASSLWGTGGDTEAFF
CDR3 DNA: TGTGCCAGCAGTTTATGGGGGACAGGGGGCGACACTGAAGCTTTCTTT

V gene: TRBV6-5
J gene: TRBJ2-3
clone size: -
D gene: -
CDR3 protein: CASRQTSTDTQYF
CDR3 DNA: TGTGCCAGCCGACAGACTAGCACAGATACGCAGTATTTT

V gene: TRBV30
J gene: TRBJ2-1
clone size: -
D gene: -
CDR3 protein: CAWILEDNEQFF
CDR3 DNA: TGTGCCTGGATACTAGAAGACAATGAGCAGTTCTTC

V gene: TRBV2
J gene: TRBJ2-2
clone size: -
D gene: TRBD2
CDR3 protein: CASSGTRSNTGELFF
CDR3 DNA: TGTGCCAGCAGTGGGACTAGGTCGAACACCGGGGAGCTGTTTTTT

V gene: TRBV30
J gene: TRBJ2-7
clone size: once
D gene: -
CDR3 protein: CAWSNGGLSYEQYF
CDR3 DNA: TGTGCCTGGAGTAACGGGGGGCTATCCTACGAGCAGTACTTC

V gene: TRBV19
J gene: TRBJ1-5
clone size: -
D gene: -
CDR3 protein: CASSIVDQGLGQPQHF
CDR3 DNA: TGTGCCAGTAGTATAGTAGATCAGGGGCTCGGGCAGCCCCAGCATTTT

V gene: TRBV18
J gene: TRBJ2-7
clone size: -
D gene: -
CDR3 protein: CASSPGAVLSYEQYF
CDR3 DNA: TGTGCCAGCTCACCAGGAGCAGTCCTCTCCTACGAGCAGTACTTC

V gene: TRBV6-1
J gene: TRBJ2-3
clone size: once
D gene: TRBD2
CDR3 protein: CASSGRREGLSLSTDTQYF
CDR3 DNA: TGTGCCAGCAGTGGCCGACGGGAGGGCCTGTCATTAAGCACAGATACGCAGTATTTT

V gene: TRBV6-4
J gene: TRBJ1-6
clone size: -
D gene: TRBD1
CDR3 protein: CASSERDRGSPLHF
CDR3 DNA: TGTGCCAGCAGTGAACGGGACAGGGGATCACCCCTCCACTTT

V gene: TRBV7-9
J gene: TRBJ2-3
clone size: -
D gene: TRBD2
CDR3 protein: CASTSGTSGLTDTQYF
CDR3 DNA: TGTGCCAGCACTAGCGGGACTAGCGGACTCACAGATACGCAGTATTTT

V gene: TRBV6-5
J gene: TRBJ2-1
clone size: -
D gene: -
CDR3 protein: CASRILGRLRNEQFF
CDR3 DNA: TGTGCCAGCAGGATACTAGGGAGACTACGGAATGAGCAGTTCTTC

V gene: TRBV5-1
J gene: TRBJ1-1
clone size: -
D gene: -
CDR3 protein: CASRPLGGRKNTEAFF
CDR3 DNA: TGCGCCAGCAGGCCCCTGGGAGGGCGGAAGAACACTGAAGCTTTCTTT

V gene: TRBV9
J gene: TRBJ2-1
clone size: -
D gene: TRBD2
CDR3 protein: CTSSVVSGRYNEQFF
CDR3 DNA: TGTACCAGCAGCGTAGTTAGCGGGAGGTACAATGAGCAGTTCTTC

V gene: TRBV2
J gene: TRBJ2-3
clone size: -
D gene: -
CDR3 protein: CASRNDKYTQYF
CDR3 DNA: TGTGCCAGCAGAAACGACAAGTACACGCAGTATTTT

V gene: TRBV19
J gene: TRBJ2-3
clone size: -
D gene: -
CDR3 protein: CASSIRGGTDTQYF
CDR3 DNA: TGTGCCAGTAGTATCAGGGGTGGCACAGATACGCAGTATTTT

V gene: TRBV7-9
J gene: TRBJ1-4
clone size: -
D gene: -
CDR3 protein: CASSSPAAATNEKLFF
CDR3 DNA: TGTGCCAGCAGCTCCCCGGCAGCGGCAACTAATGAAAAACTGTTTTTT

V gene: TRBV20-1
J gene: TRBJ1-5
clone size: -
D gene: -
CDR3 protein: CSASWQGLGNQPQHF
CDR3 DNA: TGCAGTGCTAGTTGGCAGGGGTTGGGCAATCAGCCCCAGCATTTT

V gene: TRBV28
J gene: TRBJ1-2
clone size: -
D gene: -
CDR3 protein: CASSFRGLGYGYTF
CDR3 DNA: TGTGCCAGCAGTTTCAGGGGATTAGGCTATGGCTACACCTTC

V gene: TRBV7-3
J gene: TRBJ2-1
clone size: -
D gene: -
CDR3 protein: CASSLNPRENEQFF
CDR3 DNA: TGTGCCAGCAGCTTAAACCCCCGAGAGAATGAGCAGTTCTTC

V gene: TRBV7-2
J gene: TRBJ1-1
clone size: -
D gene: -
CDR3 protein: CASSALPRTDFEAFF
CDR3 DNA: TGTGCCAGCAGCGCCCTACCCAGGACAGATTTCGAAGCTTTCTTT

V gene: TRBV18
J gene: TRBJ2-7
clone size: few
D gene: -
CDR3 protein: CASSPEDSPYEQYF
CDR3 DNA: TGTGCCAGCTCACCCGAGGACAGTCCCTACGAGCAGTACTTC

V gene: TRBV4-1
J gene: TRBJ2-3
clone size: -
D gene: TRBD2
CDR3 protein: CASSQVLAGGGDTQYF
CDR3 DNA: TGCGCCAGCAGCCAAGTTCTAGCGGGAGGTGGAGATACGCAGTATTTT

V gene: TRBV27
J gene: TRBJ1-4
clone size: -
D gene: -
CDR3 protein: CASSSLGEKLFF
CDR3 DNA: TGTGCCAGCTCCTCCCTCGGGGAAAAACTGTTTTTT

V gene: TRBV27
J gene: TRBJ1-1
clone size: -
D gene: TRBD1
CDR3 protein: CASSLSRGQPEAFF
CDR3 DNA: TGTGCCAGCAGTTTATCGAGGGGACAGCCTGAAGCTTTCTTT

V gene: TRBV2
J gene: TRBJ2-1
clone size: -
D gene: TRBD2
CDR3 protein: CASSEELAGGNEQFF
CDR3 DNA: TGTGCCAGCAGTGAAGAACTAGCGGGAGGAAATGAGCAGTTCTTC

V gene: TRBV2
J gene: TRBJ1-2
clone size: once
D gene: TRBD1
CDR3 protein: CASRGDSHYGYTF
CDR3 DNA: TGTGCCAGTCGCGGGGACAGTCACTATGGCTACACCTTC

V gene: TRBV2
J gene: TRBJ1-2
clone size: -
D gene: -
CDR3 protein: CASSDRANYGYTF
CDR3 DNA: TGTGCCAGCAGTGACAGGGCCAACTATGGCTACACCTTC

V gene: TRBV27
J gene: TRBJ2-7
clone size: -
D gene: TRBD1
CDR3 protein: CASSLGRGYEQYF
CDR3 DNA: TGTGCCAGCAGTTTGGGCAGGGGGTACGAGCAGTACTTC

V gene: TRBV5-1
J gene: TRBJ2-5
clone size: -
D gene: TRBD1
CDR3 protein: CASSGAGGPQETQYF
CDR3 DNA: TGCGCCAGCTCGGGGGCAGGGGGCCCCCAAGAGACCCAGTACTTC

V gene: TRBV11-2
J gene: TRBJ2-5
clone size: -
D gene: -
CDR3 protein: CASSRQVQETQYF
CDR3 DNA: TGTGCCAGCAGTCGACAAGTCCAAGAGACCCAGTACTTC

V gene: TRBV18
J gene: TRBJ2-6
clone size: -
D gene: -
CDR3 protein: CASSPSFAPRANVLTF
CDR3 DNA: TGTGCCAGCTCACCCTCGTTTGCTCCTAGGGCCAACGTCCTGACTTTC

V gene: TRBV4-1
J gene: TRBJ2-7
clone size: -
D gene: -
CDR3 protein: CASSRALGSSYEQYF
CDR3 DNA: TGCGCCAGCAGCCGGGCGCTGGGGAGCTCCTACGAGCAGTACTTC

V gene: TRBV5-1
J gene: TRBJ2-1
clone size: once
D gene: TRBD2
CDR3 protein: CASSLTSGVSYNEQFF
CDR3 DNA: TGCGCCAGCAGCCTAACTAGCGGGGTATCCTACAATGAGCAGTTCTTC

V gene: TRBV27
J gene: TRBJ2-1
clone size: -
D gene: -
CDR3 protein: CASSKDRYNEQFF
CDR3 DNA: TGTGCCAGCAGTAAAGACAGATACAATGAGCAGTTCTTC